This T cell receptor beta chain comes out of a study of beta chain features in type 1 diabetes. Since all of the isolated RNA was reverse transcribed, expressed TCRB transcripts were what got sequenced. It was found that naive, central memory and regulatory T cell samples averaged roughly 3.5 million reads. Clones were sequenced by immunoSEQ multiplex PCR, and TCRdb holds only the in-frame ones, with some missing. The table records about 320,000 clones, around 15% of them present only once. The CDR3 runs to 14 residues. Germline CDR1 reads SGHNT; CDR2 reads YENEEA. A word on this clone: The junction departs from the called germline gene at one end, perhaps through a read error.

Donors contributed one heparinised blood draw apiece, averaging roughly 0.12 L. CD45RO/CCR7/CD25/CD127/CD95/CD27 staining was used to isolate CD4+ naive, central memory, regulatory and stem cell-like memory cells by sorting. The material sequenced was central memory CD4+ T cells from blood. The V and J genes are TRBV11-3 and TRBJ2-3; D is unresolved. The TCR originated in a man younger than 45 in good health. The CDR3 DNA reads as TGTGCCAGCAACTTAGGTGGGGGCACAGATACGCAGTATTTT. This codes for CASNLGGGTDTQYF.